Listed below are T cell receptor beta chains from one sample, sequenced in a study of blood T cell repertoires in COVID-19. The method was immunoSEQ multiplex PCR; TCRdb's version includes in-frame clones alone and lacks a portion of them. This sample has roughly 100,000 clones, with about 90% found just once. Sequencing was done on a sample of peripheral blood. The receptor set was obtained from a human donor in a cohort sampled during active COVID-19. The CDR3 runs from the conserved cysteine through the conserved F or W. The D gene is left open where the match is weak. Clone size is given for some rows only: seen once, a few or many times, or a class if the clone is expanded.

j_gene,v_gene,abundance,d_gene,CDR3nt,CDR3aa
TRBJ2-3,TRBV19,NA,NA,TGTGCCAGTAGCGATCTACGAAGCACAGATACGCAGTATTTT,CASSDLRSTDTQYF
TRBJ1-2,TRBV18,NA,NA,TGTGCCAGCTCACCTGCGGACAGCCTCCCACCTAACTATGGCTACACCTTC,CASSPADSLPPNYGYTF
TRBJ1-2,TRBV7-9,NA,NA,TGTGCCAGCAGCACCGACCCCAGGGGCTATGGCTACACCTTC,CASSTDPRGYGYTF
TRBJ2-1,TRBV5-4,NA,TRBD2,TGTGCCAGCAGCTTAAGGGAGGGTAATGAGCAGTTCTTC,CASSLREGNEQFF
TRBJ2-3,TRBV5-4,once,NA,TGTGCCAGCAGCCCCTTTGTAGAGCCTATAACAGATACGCAGTATTTT,CASSPFVEPITDTQYF
TRBJ1-1,TRBV5-6,NA,TRBD1,TGTGCCAGCAGCTTAAGACAGGGGTTGTCTTTCTTT,CASSLRQGLSFF
TRBJ1-5,TRBV28,NA,TRBD1,TGTGCCAGCAGGGGGACAGGGTATGATTTT,CASRGTGYDF
TRBJ2-3,TRBV2,NA,TRBD2,TGTGCCACCGCACTAGCGGGAGGGCGGGGGGCAGATACGCAGTATTTT,CATALAGGRGADTQYF
TRBJ2-7,TRBV3-1/TRBV3-2,NA,TRBD2,TGTGCCAGCAGCCCCGCCTATTCCGGGACTAGCGGGGGCAAGTCCTACGAGCAGTACTTC,CASSPAYSGTSGGKSYEQYF
TRBJ1-5,TRBV27,few,TRBD1,TGTGCCAGCAGTTTTCATAGGACAGGGCCGAATCAGCCCCAGCATTTT,CASSFHRTGPNQPQHF
TRBJ2-3,TRBV18,NA,TRBD1,TGTGCCAGCTCCCCCGCCGGCCAGGGGGTAGATACGCAGTATTTT,CASSPAGQGVDTQYF
TRBJ2-1,TRBV24-1,once,TRBD2,TGTGCCACCAGTGACCACCGCCGGGGGGTAAGTGGGAATGAGCAGTTCTTC,CATSDHRRGVSGNEQFF
TRBJ1-5,TRBV28,NA,NA,TGTGCCAGCAGCCTTGGGGGGGATAGCAATCAGCCCCAGCATTTT,CASSLGGDSNQPQHF
TRBJ1-2,TRBV4-1,NA,TRBD1,TGCGCCAGCAGCCGTGGGACAGGGGGCCTTCAAGAGGGCTACACCTTC,CASSRGTGGLQEGYTF
TRBJ2-5,TRBV3-1/TRBV3-2,NA,NA,TGTGCCAGCAGCCAAGAATGGGACAGCGGGCAAGAGACCCAGTACTTC,CASSQEWDSGQETQYF
TRBJ1-4,TRBV27,NA,NA,TGTGCCAGCGGTTTCTTAAGAGGTGGATTTGCAACTAATGAAAAACTGTTTTTT,CASGFLRGGFATNEKLFF
TRBJ1-1,TRBV19,NA,TRBD1,TGTGCCAGTAGTTTTTACGGGACAGAAACTGAAGCTTTCTTT,CASSFYGTETEAFF
TRBJ2-1,TRBV10-3,NA,TRBD1,TGTGCCATCAGTGGTACCGGGACAGGGGAGATCAATGAGCAGTTCTTC,CAISGTGTGEINEQFF
TRBJ2-3,TRBV5-6,NA,TRBD2,TGTGCCAGCAGCAATGCGGCTAGCGGGTTGTCAGATACGCAGTATTTT,CASSNAASGLSDTQYF
TRBJ2-1,TRBV7-9,NA,NA,TGTGCCAGCAGCCGCCACCGGGATGAGCAGTTCTTC,CASSRHRDEQFF
TRBJ1-1,TRBV6-6,NA,TRBD1,TGTGCCAGCAGGCTCACACCGACAGGGGACACTGAAGCTTTCTTT,CASRLTPTGDTEAFF
TRBJ2-7,TRBV5-1,NA,TRBD1,TGCGCCAGCAGCTTGGCGGGACAGGGGGCCGGAGTATCGTTAGACGAGCAGTACTTC,CASSLAGQGAGVSLDEQYF
TRBJ1-2,TRBV6-6,NA,NA,TGTGCCAGCAGTTACTCGATCGCGGGGAGTGGTGGCTACACCTTC,CASSYSIAGSGGYTF
TRBJ2-1,TRBV28,NA,TRBD2,TGTGCCAGCAGTTGGCTAGCGGGAAGGGGGATTTACAATGAGCAGTTCTTC,CASSWLAGRGIYNEQFF
TRBJ2-3,TRBV29-1,NA,TRBD1,TGCAGCGTGGGACAGGGAGGAGATACGCAGTATTTT,CSVGQGGDTQYF
TRBJ1-1,TRBV5-1,NA,NA,TGCGCCAGCAGCTTGAGTCTTGCGGGGAGAGCTTTCTTT,CASSLSLAGRAFF
TRBJ1-4,TRBV2,NA,TRBD1,TGTGCCAGCAGCCGGGACAGAACTAATGAAAAACTGTTTTTT,CASSRDRTNEKLFF